This T cell receptor (beta chain) comes out of a study of T cells in Graves' hyperthyroidism and ophthalmopathy (dated by TCRdb to about 2019). In the study overall: Peripheral blood was collected at initial diagnosis, before any treatment. To identify TCR V-J signatures that set the groups apart, the researchers used a discovery cohort of 100 patients, made up of about 44 with Graves' ophthalmopathy and 57 with stable Graves' hyperthyroidism. TCR Vbeta CDR3 sequencing of roughly 140 peripheral blood samples (about 45 ophthalmopathy, around 80 hyperthyroidism and some 17 progressor patients) is reported in the paper. The 75 to 100 discovery patients were divided at random into training and test sets in a 7:3 ratio. The study also compared thyroid tissue and blood T-cell repertoires from 5 to 7 Graves' hyperthyroidism patients. Once sampling was done, hyperthyroidism patients were given methimazole at a starting dose of 30 mg daily, whereas ophthalmopathy patients were given high-dose intravenous methylprednisolone. Whether ophthalmopathy could be predicted prospectively was tested in an independent validation cohort made up of under 20 hyperthyroidism patients plus 17 patients who later progressed to ophthalmopathy. What the work shows at the level of the full study, not this receptor alone: No statistical method was used to fix the sample size in advance, and group allocation was not hidden from the investigators. In cross-validation, a model built on a 13 V-J signature told ophthalmopathy apart from stable hyperthyroidism with 85% to 90% sensitivity and around 81% specificity, and in testing the same model reached 80%/75%. In validation, the model predicted progression to ophthalmopathy with approximately 69% sensitivity and less than 80% specificity, a median of 6.5 months before onset. Most expanded thyroid clonotypes (frequency above 0.001) were also found in blood, which suggests that blood repertoires may mirror thyroid immune responses.

This clonotype came up a few times. Its antigen is not yet known. Per-nucleotide qualities are absent, and no much larger clonotype sits a single base away. Relative to germline, V is missing 0 bases and J is missing 5 bases, with 9 bases of the junction outside any gene match. As encoded in the germline V gene (reference sequence), CDR1 is DFQATT while CDR2 is SNEGSKA. From the cysteine up to the phenylalanine, the CDR3 has a length of 16 residues. This entry keeps only the CDR3 DNA: 48 bases, framed from base 1. The TCR beta CDR3 regions were amplified from the RNA transcripts. For the first round of RT-PCR on the TCR CDR3, the HTBI primer set was used together with the Qiagen OneStep RT-PCR kit. Libraries were constructed in a second round of multiplex PCR, after which size selection and purification were performed. Libraries were sequenced paired-end with 100 bp reads on an Illumina HiSeq2000. As for the authors' bioinformatics: SOAPnuke was used to process the raw data, with reads discarded if the reads contained adapters or uncalled bases, had a mean Phred below 15, or lacked an exact constant-primer or identifier match. COPE v1.2.5 was used to merge high-quality paired reads, and clonotypes were defined as unique nucleotide sequences. MiTCR v1.1 was used to align clonotypes to the IMGT TRBV, TRBD and TRBJ reference segments. Analysis was restricted to V-J combinations with a frequency above 0.0001, which covered 98% to 99.2% of repertoires. The TCS score was defined as the ratio of F50 (clonal expansion) to E x V (chaos), calculated using BLOSUM62-based TCRdist between CDR3 peptides within each V-J. Welch's t-statistics and random forest reduced roughly 540 V-J features to some 14, which were used in a naive Bayes classifier (R e1071). TCRdb redid the processing of the public reads, applying fastp at Q25 and MiXCR, and retained in-frame beta chains. Duplicate CDR3 protein sequences are folded into a single record with the most common DNA and genes. These V and J calls originate from TCRdb's pipeline instead of the authors' own analysis. The sample yields about 480,000 distinct CDR3 sequences; around an eighth were counted once. In total, the top ten clones hold under 20% of the sample.

Stable Graves' hyperthyroidism was defined as the absence of progression to ophthalmopathy over 18 months of follow-up. Hyperthyroidism patients were newly diagnosed, with disease duration under 2 months, and aged 18 to 65 years. Any patient with an uncontrolled infection, another autoimmune disease, pregnancy or lactation was excluded. Diagnoses were based on clinical symptoms, serum thyroxine and TRAb, thyroid ultrasound and orbital computed tomography. PBMCs were isolated from about 9 ml of fresh peripheral blood by Ficoll-Paque density gradient centrifugation. Total RNA was extracted using Trizol reagent, and RNA quality was assessed on an Agilent 2100 Bioanalyzer.

The chain is assembled from TRBV20-1 and TRBJ2-1, with TRBD2 matching 8 junction bases. The sample comprised blood. The clonotype was recovered from a woman younger than 35 with Graves' hyperthyroidism. The CDR3 protein is CSARDQGTSNHNEQFF. In nucleotides, the sequence is TGCAGTGCTAGAGATCAGGGGACTAGTAACCACAATGAGCAGTTCTTC.